The 24 T cell receptor beta chains listed next were all sequenced from one sample in a study of control samples from healthy donors and cancer patients. The protocol was immunoSEQ multiplex PCR, while the TCRdb copy is restricted to in-frame clones and leaves out a portion. The sample includes around 90,000 clones, approximately 81% of them seen just once. Sequenced material: blood. The receptor set was obtained from a woman in her thirties or forties in good health.

This chain's CDR3 is CASSGYRGEDYGYTF. The CDR3 region has the DNA TGTGCCAGCAGTGGTTACAGGGGGGAGGACTATGGCTACACCTTC. V and J are TRBV25-1 and TRBJ1-2, with 8 nucleotides matching TRBD1. This CDR3 is built from 15 residues. Germline assignment: CDR1 MGHDK and CDR2 SYGVNS. Unmatched junction bases numbered 7, after V lost 4 bases and J lost 3 bases.

The rearrangement uses TRBV9 and TRBJ2-2, with D possibly being TRBD1 (6 bases). CDR3 length: 15 amino acids. Between the trimmed V and J ends, which lost 3 bases and 4 bases, there was a span of 13 bases. CDR1 SGDLS and CDR2 YYNGEE come from the germline V gene. For the CDR3, the DNA is TGTGCCAGCAGCGCCACAGGGTTAGCCACCGGGGAGCTGTTTTTT. Protein product: CASSATGLATGELFF.

The rearrangement uses TRBV19 and TRBJ2-5; 7 nucleotides line up with TRBD2. The CDR3 covers 14 residues. V shed 3 bases and J 4 bases; nucleotides not matched to a gene: 5. Germline-derived CDR1 and CDR2 are LNHDA and SQIVND (reference sequence). CDR3 sequence: CASSMGGMGETQYF. Written as DNA, the CDR3 is TGTGCCAGTAGTATGGGAGGGATGGGAGAGACCCAGTACTTC.

The rearrangement links TRBV18 to TRBJ2-7; D possibly uses TRBD1 or TRBD2 (6 bases each). The germline V and J ends were trimmed by 0 bases and 4 bases, with 13 bases remaining between them. This CDR3 is built from 15 residues. The germline gives CDR1 KGHSH, CDR2 LQKENI. CDR3 sequence: CASSPPSGAGYEQYF. The CDR3 bases are TGTGCCAGCTCACCACCGTCGGGGGCAGGTTACGAGCAGTACTTC.

The J gene is TRBJ1-4, the V gene TRBV30; D gene ambiguous. Germline CDR1 is GTSNPN and CDR2 is SVGIG (reference sequence). The CDR3 runs 12 residues. V was cut by 1 base and J by 7 bases, with 7 bases left in between. DNA for the CDR3: TGTGCCTGGAGTGGGGCGGCTGAAAAACTGTTTTTT. Its translation is CAWSGAAEKLFF.

This rearrangement joins TRBV7-2 to TRBJ1-1, with D unresolved. CDR3 length equals 13 residues. Germline CDR1 reads SGHTA; CDR2 reads FQGNSA. V shed 5 bases and J shed 10 bases, with 17 bases lying between them. CDR3 residues: CASSPRSDWGAFF. Written as DNA, the CDR3 is TGTGCCAGCAGCCCCCGATCCGATTGGGGAGCTTTCTTT.

The V gene is TRBV4-2, the J gene TRBJ1-3, with D possibly TRBD1 on 6 matching bases. Germline V gives CDR1 LGHNA, CDR2 YNFKEQ. The CDR3 totals 14 residues. Deletions cut 1 base from V and 6 bases from J, with 10 bases between. CDR3 DNA: TGTGCCAGCAGCCAAGGGACAGTGGAAAACACCATATATTTT. Translating it yields CASSQGTVENTIYF.

The V gene is TRBV6-5, the J gene TRBJ1-5; the D gene is possibly TRBD1 (5 bases). The CDR3 is made up of 15 amino acids. The V end was cut by 6 bases, the J end by 2 bases, with 14 bases between. Germline lookup yields CDR1 MNHEY and CDR2 SVGAGI. The chain's CDR3 is CASSARRGGNQPQHF. Here the CDR3 DNA reads TGTGCCAGCAGCGCCAGGAGGGGAGGCAATCAGCCCCAGCATTTT.

V gene TRBV14 combines with J gene TRBJ1-1; no definite D call. The CDR3 has 13 residues. The germline gives CDR1 SGHDN, CDR2 FVKESK. V was cut by 5 bases and J by 3 bases, with 10 bases left in between. The CDR3 loop reads CASSTRWDTEAFF. The CDR3 bases are TGTGCCAGCAGCACCAGGTGGGACACTGAAGCTTTCTTT.

This chain joins TRBV7-8 and TRBJ2-3; TRBD2 agrees at 9 bases. The CDR3 consists of 14 residues. Trimming at V came to 8 bases and at J to 1 base, leaving 4 bases not matched to a gene. Germline V CDR1 and CDR2: SGHVS, FQNEAQ. This chain's CDR3 is CASGASGGTDTQYF. The CDR3 bases are TGTGCCAGCGGTGCTAGCGGGGGCACAGATACGCAGTATTTT.

The chain recombines TRBV5-1 with TRBJ2-5, with 13 bases aligning to TRBD2. Germline V gives CDR1 SGHRS, CDR2 YFSETQ. This CDR3 has 16 amino acids. J lost 4 bases, V lost 4 bases, and 7 bases had no gene match. The CDR3 is CASSITSGGVRETQYF. The CDR3, as DNA: TGCGCCAGCAGCATTACTAGCGGGGGGGTGCGAGAGACCCAGTACTTC.

This clone was seen a handful of times. The V call is TRBV11-3, the J call TRBJ2-5; D is ambiguous. The CDR3 extends over 12 amino acids. Germline V lookup: CDR1 SGHNT, CDR2 YENEEA. The V end lost 8 bases, the J end lost 1 base, and 8 bases lay between the germline ends. CDR3 nucleotide sequence: TGTGCCAGCGCGGCCAGCCAAGAGACCCAGTACTTC. The encoded protein is CASAASQETQYF.

The chain is built from TRBV11-3 and TRBJ2-7; the match to TRBD1 covers 8 bases. The CDR3 totals 15 residues. Germline CDR1 reads SGHNT; CDR2 reads YENEEA. Trimming removed 6 bases from V and 3 bases from J; junction bases left unmatched: 10. CDR3: CASSLLGTGFYEQYF. The CDR3 nucleotides read TGTGCCAGCAGTCTGCTTGGGACAGGTTTCTACGAGCAGTACTTC.

This clone is a singleton in its sample. V and J are TRBV30 and TRBJ1-2; D is perhaps TRBD1 (6 bases). The CDR3 sequence is 15 residues long. The V and J ends lost 2 bases and 1 base respectively, with 14 bases between them. CDR1 GTSNPN and CDR2 SVGIG come from the germline V gene (reference sequence). The CDR3 DNA is TGTGCCTGGAGTAACTGGGACACCTATAACTATGGCTACACCTTC. Protein product: CAWSNWDTYNYGYTF.

CDR3 bases: TGTGCCAGCAGCTCCCACGGACGGGCTGTTGCCGGGGAGCTGTTTTTT. Translation: CASSSHGRAVAGELFF. V and J are TRBV7-2 and TRBJ2-2; D is ambiguous. CDR1 SGHTA and CDR2 FQGNSA come from the germline V gene. The V end was cut by 4 bases, the J end by 6 bases, with 18 bases between. There are 16 residues in the CDR3.

The CDR3 here is CASTSGGGSYNEQFF. For the CDR3, the DNA is TGTGCCAGTACTAGCGGGGGGGGTTCCTACAATGAGCAGTTCTTC. The chain is built from TRBV25-1 and TRBJ2-1; 13 bases fit TRBD2. With 9 bases clipped from V and 1 base from J, the junction kept 3 bases outside the gene matches. The CDR3 runs to 15 residues. In germline, CDR1 is MGHDK, CDR2 SYGVNS.

The genes are TRBV6-6 and TRBJ2-5; D tentatively fits TRBD1 or TRBD2 (7 bases each). V was shortened by 2 bases and J by 4 bases, with 14 bases between the two germline ends. The V gene's germline CDR1 is MNHNY and CDR2 SVGAGI (reference sequence). The CDR3 runs 15 residues. The CDR3: CASSYRQGGVETQYF. As DNA, the CDR3 is TGTGCCAGCAGTTACAGGCAGGGGGGGGTAGAGACCCAGTACTTC.

J is TRBJ1-1 and V is TRBV30; D possibly corresponds to TRBD1 (6 bases). The CDR3 runs to 18 residues. CDR1 is GTSNPN and CDR2 is SVGIG in the germline V gene (reference sequence). The V end lost 3 bases, the J end lost 0 bases, and 23 bases lay between the germline ends. This chain's CDR3 is CAWRSPGRGLLLNTEAFF. For the CDR3, the DNA is TGTGCCTGGAGATCCCCCGGCAGGGGCCTTCTTTTGAACACTGAAGCTTTCTTT.

The CDR3 nucleotides are TGTGCCAGCAGGCGGACAGGGGGCCGAAATGAGCAGTTCTTC. Protein: CASRRTGGRNEQFF. This chain links TRBV2 with TRBJ2-1; 11 bases align to TRBD1. From germline, CDR1 is SNHLY and CDR2 FYNNEI. The length of the CDR3 is 14 residues. Unmatched junction bases numbered 5, after V lost 6 bases and J lost 7 bases.

CDR3 nucleotide sequence: TGTGCCAGCAGTGAATCAGGCAGGGCGGGCACTGAAGCTTTCTTT. It yields the protein CASSESGRAGTEAFF. V and J are TRBV6-1 and TRBJ1-1; tentatively, D is TRBD1 (5 bases). V lost 2 bases and J lost 4, with 14 bases in between. From germline, CDR1 is MNHNS and CDR2 SASEGT. The CDR3 has 15 residues.

The chain couples TRBV3-1 (or the pseudogene TRBV3-2) to TRBJ2-3; 7 positions agree with TRBD2. Per the germline V gene, CDR1 is LGHDT and CDR2 is YNNKEL (reference sequence). The CDR3 is 15 amino acids. J gave up 0 bases and V 2 bases, and 2 bases lay outside the gene matches. The CDR3 DNA sequence: TGTGCCAGCAGCCAAACGGGGGGAAGCACAGATACGCAGTATTTT. It is translated as CASSQTGGSTDTQYF.

The rearrangement uses TRBV30 and TRBJ2-5; TRBD2 is a possible D gene (5 bases). The CDR3 totals 14 residues. Trimming stripped 2 bases from V and 3 bases from J, with 13 bases between. Germline-derived CDR1 and CDR2 are GTSNPN and SVGIG (reference sequence). The CDR3 reads CAWSPWTEEETQYF. CDR3 DNA: TGTGCCTGGAGTCCCTGGACGGAGGAAGAGACCCAGTACTTC. Full variable domain (rest looked up from reference TRBV30 and TRBJ2-5): SQTIHQWPATLVQPVGSPLSLECTVEGTSNPNLYWYRQAAGRGLQLLFYSVGIGQISSEVPQNLSASRPQDRQFILSSKKLLLSDSGFYLCAWSPWTEEETQYFGPGTRLLVL.

The CDR3 spells CASSLAGTTEAFF. In DNA, the CDR3 is TGTGCCAGCAGTTTGGCCGGTACGACTGAAGCTTTCTTT. This chain links TRBV12-3 or TRBV12-4 with TRBJ1-1; D gene ambiguous. This CDR3 spans 13 amino acids. V was trimmed by 3 bases and J by 5 bases, leaving 10 bases between them.

The chain recombines TRBV4-1 with TRBJ1-1, with 7 positions matching TRBD1. Germline V lookup: CDR1 MGHRA, CDR2 YSYEKL. V gave up 1 base and J gave up 3 bases; unmatched junction bases: 5. The CDR3 covers 15 residues. This chain's CDR3 is CASSQADREYTEAFF. CDR3 bases: TGCGCCAGCAGCCAAGCTGACAGGGAGTACACTGAAGCTTTCTTT.